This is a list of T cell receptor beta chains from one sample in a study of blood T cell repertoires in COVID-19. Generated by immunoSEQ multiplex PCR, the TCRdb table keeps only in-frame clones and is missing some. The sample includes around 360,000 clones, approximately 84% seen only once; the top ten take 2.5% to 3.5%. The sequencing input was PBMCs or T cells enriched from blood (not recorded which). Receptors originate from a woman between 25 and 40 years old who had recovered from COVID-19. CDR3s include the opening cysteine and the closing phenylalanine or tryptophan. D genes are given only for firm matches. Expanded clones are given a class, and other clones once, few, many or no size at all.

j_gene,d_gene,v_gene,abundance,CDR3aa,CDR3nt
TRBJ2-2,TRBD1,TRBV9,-,CASSVVGQSTGELFF,TGTGCCAGCAGCGTAGTGGGACAGAGTACCGGGGAGCTGTTTTTT
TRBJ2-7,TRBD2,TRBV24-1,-,CATGTTYEQYF,TGTGCCACCGGGACTACCTACGAGCAGTACTTC
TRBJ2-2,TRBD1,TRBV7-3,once,CASSVDRATGELFF,TGTGCCAGCAGCGTTGACAGGGCCACCGGGGAGCTGTTTTTT
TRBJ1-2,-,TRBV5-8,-,CASTPGVGRRGGYTF,TGTGCCAGCACCCCAGGCGTGGGGCGAAGGGGCGGCTACACCTTC
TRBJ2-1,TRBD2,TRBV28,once,CASSPPAGVYNEQFF,TGTGCCAGCAGTCCTCCAGCGGGAGTTTACAATGAGCAGTTCTTC
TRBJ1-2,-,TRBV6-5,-,CASSYSAGRSGYTF,TGTGCCAGCAGTTACTCGGCGGGGCGGAGTGGCTACACCTTC
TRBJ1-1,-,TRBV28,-,CASRQRGAAATEAFF,TGTGCCAGCAGACAACGTGGGGCGGCGGCCACTGAAGCTTTCTTT
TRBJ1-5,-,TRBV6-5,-,CASSPGQFNQPQHF,TGTGCCAGCAGTCCAGGACAGTTTAATCAGCCCCAGCATTTT
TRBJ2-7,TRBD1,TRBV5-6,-,CASSGGTGAYEQYF,TGTGCCAGCAGCGGAGGAACAGGGGCCTACGAGCAGTACTTC
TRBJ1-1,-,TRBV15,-,CATSRELGAGTEAFF,TGTGCCACCAGCAGGGAATTAGGGGCCGGTACTGAAGCTTTCTTT
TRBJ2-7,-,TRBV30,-,CAWSREAGLNEQYF,TGTGCCTGGAGCAGGGAGGCAGGGCTCAACGAGCAGTACTTC
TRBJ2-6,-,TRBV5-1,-,CASSLPGSGANVLTF,TGCGCCAGCAGCTTACCAGGCTCTGGGGCCAACGTCCTGACTTTC
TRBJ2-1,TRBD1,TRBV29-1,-,CSVVGTGVSYNEQFF,TGCAGCGTTGTCGGGACAGGGGTCTCCTACAATGAGCAGTTCTTC
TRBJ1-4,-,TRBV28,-,CASSYRDSNEKLFF,TGTGCCAGCAGTTACAGGGATAGTAATGAAAAACTGTTTTTT
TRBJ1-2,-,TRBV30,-,CAWTAFEGYTF,TGTGCCTGGACAGCGTTCGAGGGCTACACCTTC
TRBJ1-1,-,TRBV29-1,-,CSVDTRNTEAFF,TGCAGCGTCGACACTCGGAACACTGAAGCTTTCTTT
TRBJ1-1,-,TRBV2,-,CASRIGRGSTEAFF,TGTGCCAGCAGGATTGGTAGGGGTAGCACTGAAGCTTTCTTT
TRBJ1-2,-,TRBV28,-,CASSLLGDTYGYTF,TGTGCCAGCAGTTTATTAGGGGATACCTATGGCTACACCTTC
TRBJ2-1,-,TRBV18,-,CASSPKGLTGNEQFF,TGTGCCAGCTCACCAAAGGGACTTACGGGGAATGAGCAGTTCTTC
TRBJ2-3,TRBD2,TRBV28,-,CASGTWASGTPLTQYF,TGTGCCAGCGGGACTTGGGCTAGCGGCACACCCTTGACGCAGTATTTT
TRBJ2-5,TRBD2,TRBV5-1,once,CASSSTPGLAAETQYF,TGCGCCAGCAGCTCCACCCCGGGACTAGCGGCGGAGACCCAGTACTTC
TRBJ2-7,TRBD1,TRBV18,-,CASSTHETGFYEQYF,TGTGCCAGCTCCACACACGAGACAGGGTTCTACGAGCAGTACTTC
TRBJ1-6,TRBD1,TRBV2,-,CASSPRTGGGSPLHF,TGTGCCAGCAGTCCGAGGACAGGCGGTGGGTCACCCCTCCACTTT
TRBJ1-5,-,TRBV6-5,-,CASSYGQGSNQPQHF,TGTGCCAGCAGTTACGGGCAGGGGTCTAATCAGCCCCAGCATTTT
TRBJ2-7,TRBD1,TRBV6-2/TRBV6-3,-,CASSSPPTTGNPYEQYF,TGTGCCAGCAGCTCACCGCCGACGACAGGGAACCCCTACGAGCAGTACTTC
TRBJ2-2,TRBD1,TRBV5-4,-,CASSSPDRGRITGELFF,TGTGCCAGCAGCTCCCCGGACAGGGGGCGAATCACCGGGGAGCTGTTTTTT
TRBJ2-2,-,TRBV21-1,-,CASSKVTGGRAGELFF,TGTGCCAGCAGCAAAGTAACAGGGGGGCGGGCCGGGGAGCTGTTTTTT
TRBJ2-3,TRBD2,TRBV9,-,CASSVALAGASDTQYF,TGTGCCAGCAGCGTAGCTCTAGCGGGAGCGTCAGATACGCAGTATTTT
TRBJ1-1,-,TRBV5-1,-,CASSPYREDTEAFF,TGCGCCAGCAGCCCTTACAGGGAAGACACTGAAGCTTTCTTT
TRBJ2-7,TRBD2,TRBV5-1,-,CASSWGGLAGGYYEQYF,TGCGCCAGCAGCTGGGGGGGCCTAGCGGGAGGATACTACGAGCAGTACTTC
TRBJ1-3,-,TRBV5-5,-,CASSPGQNSGNTIYF,TGTGCCAGCAGCCCGGGACAAAACTCTGGAAACACCATATATTTT
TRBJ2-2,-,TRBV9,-,CASSVAPLNTGELFF,TGTGCCAGCAGCGTAGCCCCTCTGAACACCGGGGAGCTGTTTTTT
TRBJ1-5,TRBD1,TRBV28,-,CASSTGQGGHQPQHF,TGTGCCAGCAGCACCGGACAGGGGGGACATCAGCCCCAGCATTTT
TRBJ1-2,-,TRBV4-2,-,CASSQAVQDGYTF,TGTGCCAGCAGCCAAGCTGTCCAGGATGGCTACACCTTC
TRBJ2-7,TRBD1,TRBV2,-,CASRIGTGALYEQYF,TGTGCCAGCAGAATCGGGACAGGGGCCCTCTACGAGCAGTACTTC
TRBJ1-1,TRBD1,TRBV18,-,CASSPVTGINTEAFF,TGTGCCAGCTCACCCGTGACAGGGATCAACACTGAAGCTTTCTTT
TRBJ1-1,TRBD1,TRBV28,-,CASKLGRGYYTEAFF,TGTGCCAGCAAATTGGGCAGGGGGTATTACACTGAAGCTTTCTTT
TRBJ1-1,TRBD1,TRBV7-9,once,CASSLTGGYTEAFF,TGTGCCAGCAGCTTGACAGGGGGCTACACTGAAGCTTTCTTT
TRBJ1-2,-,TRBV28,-,CASSLGDRNPKAF,TGTGCCAGCAGTTTAGGAGACAGGAATCCTAAGGCCTTC
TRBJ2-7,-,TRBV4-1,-,CASSPRDIGRYEQYF,TGCGCCAGCAGCCCCCGGGACATCGGTCGGTACGAGCAGTACTTC
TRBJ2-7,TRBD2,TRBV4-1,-,CASSQPGDYLSYEQYF,TGCGCCAGCAGCCAGCCCGGGGACTACCTCTCCTACGAGCAGTACTTC
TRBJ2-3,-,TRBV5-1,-,CASSPPFQSTDTQYF,TGCGCCAGCAGCCCCCCTTTCCAGAGCACAGATACGCAGTATTTT